A single sample is the source of the 10 T cell receptor beta chains below, sequenced in a study of blood T cells in healthy people across ages. A J-beta primer mix and a sample-barcoded 5' primer were used in a second PCR of about 6 to 12 cycles. Via MiXCR, TCRdb re-called the 5' RACE reads, giving one row per CDR3 protein. The repertoire holds about 590,000 distinct CDR3 sequences, about 30% seen once, with less than 20% in the top ten. The sample was blood. These TCRs come from a woman over 75 in good health.

This clonotype occurred many times. This may be a read error, as it is one base from a much larger clone. The V gene is TRBV29-1, the J gene TRBJ2-7; D is possibly TRBD1 or TRBD2 (5 bases each). Germline V CDR1 and CDR2: SQVTM, ANQGSEA. This CDR3 has 10 residues. V dropped 4 bases and J dropped 7 bases, with 8 bases sitting between them. This CDR3 reads CSVGGSEQYF. CDR3 DNA sequence: TGCAGCGTTGGGGGGAGTGAGCAGTACTTC.

This clonotype was detected once. A much larger clone differs by one base, so this may be a read error. The chain carries TRBV11-1 and TRBJ2-7, with a tentative D call TRBD1 (5 bases). TRBJ2-5 matches the DNA end more closely, so the J call is doubtful. This CDR3 has 13 residues. The V gene's germline CDR1 is SGHAT and CDR2 FQDESV (reference sequence). CDR3 DNA sequence: TGTGCCAGCAGCCGCCCCCCAGGGGAGACCCAGTACTTC. It specifies CASSRPPGETQYF.

This clonotype was seen ten or more times. The chain combines TRBV11-2 with TRBJ1-5; no reliable D call. The CDR3 length is 17 residues. CDR1 SGHAT and CDR2 FQNNGV come from the germline V gene. V lost 1 base and J lost 0, with 13 bases in between. The CDR3, as DNA: TGTGCCAGCAGCTTAGGCTTAGGATTGATTAGCAATCAGCCCCAGCATTTT. It yields the protein CASSLGLGLISNQPQHF.

Remarks on this clonotype: Since a much larger clone is just one base distant, this may be a read error. This CDR3 is CASALTGTFEETQYF. In DNA form, the CDR3 reads TGTGCCAGCGCCCTAACCGGGACTTTCGAAGAGACCCAGTACTTC. The chain joins TRBV6-5 to TRBJ2-5; a weak D match, TRBD2 (6 bases). This CDR3 has 15 residues. With 8 bases removed from V and 3 bases from J, the gap between germline ends came to 19 bases. Germline V lookup: CDR1 MNHEY, CDR2 SVGAGI.

A note on this clonotype: Relative to the germline gene, one junction end is altered; a read error may explain this. This chain uses TRBV5-1 with TRBJ1-4; D is uncertain. The CDR3 loop spans 12 amino acids. Per germline, CDR1 SGHRS and CDR2 YFSETQ. The CDR3 region has the DNA TGCGCCAGCGGATGGGATAATGAAAAACGGTTTTTT. Translating it yields CASGWDNEKRFF.

There are many counts of this clonotype. V and J are TRBV24-1 and TRBJ1-1, with 9 nucleotides matching TRBD1. The CDR3 consists of 15 residues. Trimming cost V 4 bases and J 5 bases; bases outside gene matches: 7. Germline V lookup: CDR1 KGHDR, CDR2 SFDVKD. The CDR3 spells CATSDGGQGWTEAFF. The CDR3 nucleotides are TGTGCCACCAGTGACGGGGGACAGGGATGGACTGAAGCTTTCTTT.

This clonotype was seen ten or more times. This chain uses TRBV20-1 with TRBJ1-2; 7 nucleotides match TRBD1. Germline V gene lookup returns CDR1 DFQATT and CDR2 SNEGSKA (reference sequence). Trimming removed 3 bases from V and 0 bases from J; junction bases left unmatched: 10. The CDR3 extends over 16 amino acids. CDR3 sequence (DNA): TGCAGTGCTAGTCCGACCAACAGGGGTTCTAACTATGGCTACACCTTC. This gives the protein CSASPTNRGSNYGYTF.

This clonotype was observed at least ten times. The genes are TRBV20-1 and TRBJ1-2; D may be TRBD1 (5 bases). The CDR3 runs to 13 residues. The V end lost 5 bases, the J end lost 3 bases, and 13 bases lay between the germline ends. Germline V CDR1 and CDR2: DFQATT, SNEGSKA (reference sequence). CDR3: CSAPLQVDYGYTF. In DNA, the CDR3 is TGCAGTGCTCCCCTACAGGTAGACTATGGCTACACCTTC.

This clonotype was found many times. The chain links TRBV27 to TRBJ1-2; D remains ambiguous. The V end was cut by 3 bases, the J end by 3 bases, with 14 bases between. This CDR3 contains 15 residues. CDR1 and CDR2 from the germline V gene are MNHEY and SMNVEV (reference sequence). The CDR3 protein is CASSLVGSGDYGYTF. Here the CDR3 DNA reads TGTGCCAGCAGTTTGGTGGGTAGCGGGGACTATGGCTACACCTTC.

The chain employs TRBV13 and TRBJ1-2; D is perhaps TRBD1 (5 bases). This CDR3 comprises 15 residues. The V gene's germline CDR1 is PRHDT and CDR2 FYEKMQ (reference sequence). V lost 4 bases and J lost 2, with 14 bases in between. The CDR3 here is CASSSRGGGNYGYTF. For the CDR3, the DNA is TGTGCCAGCAGCTCCCGGGGGGGAGGAAACTATGGCTACACCTTC.